This TCR beta chain was found in a study of Graves' ophthalmopathy and Graves' hyperthyroidism. This clonotype has a handful of counts. RNA transcripts were the template, and TCR beta CDR3 regions were amplified from them. HTBI primers were used in a first-round RT-PCR, which preceded a second-round multiplex PCR. TCRdb reprocessed the multiplex PCR reads via MiXCR and lists one record per CDR3 protein. The table includes 600,000 to 700,000 distinct CDR3 sequences, about 38% detected once. The V and J ends lost 7 bases and 4 bases, in that order; junction bases with no gene match: 6. This CDR3 region has 13 residues. The germline V gene encodes CDR1 MGHDK and CDR2 SYGVNS.

This clonotype was obtained from an adult man with Graves' ophthalmopathy. The gene calls are TRBV25-1 and TRBJ2-7, with 8 positions matching TRBD1. Source material: peripheral blood. The CDR3 here is CASTSRGLYEQYF. CDR3 sequence (DNA): TGTGCCAGCACGTCCAGGGGGCTATACGAGCAGTACTTC.